Following are 23 T cell receptor beta chains from one sample sequenced in a study of human T cells and chemical hapten exposure. MiXCR was run by TCRdb on the RACE reads, yielding one entry per CDR3 protein. The sample shows tens of thousands of distinct CDR3 sequences, 7.5% to 8% of them seen only once. Time point meaning: pre-sensitization, week 0. Treatment specified: therapeutic diphenylcyclopropenone sensitization with weekly scalp DPC. The starting material was whole blood, obtained in connection with sensitization to the hapten diphenylcyclopropenone (DPC). The receptor set was obtained from a woman aged 45-60 years with alopecia areata. Some clones in this sample may be carry-over from other donors' samples.

The chain recombines TRBV12-3 or TRBV12-4 with TRBJ2-7; 7 positions match TRBD1. J gave up 3 bases and V 6 bases, and 11 bases lay outside the gene matches. The CDR3 has 15 residues. CDR3 in amino acids: CASSLGRTGLYEQYF. The CDR3 coding sequence is TGTGCCAGCAGCCTGGGCAGGACAGGCCTCTACGAGCAGTACTTC.

This clonotype was seen ten or more times. The V call is TRBV20-1, the J call TRBJ1-5, with D uncertain. The V gene's germline CDR1 is DFQATT and CDR2 SNEGSKA (reference sequence). V shed 5 bases and J shed 2 bases, with 13 bases lying between them. This CDR3 is built from 14 residues. The CDR3 DNA reads as TGCAGTGCTGTCAGGAGAACGGGCAATCAGCCCCAGCATTTT. Encoded protein: CSAVRRTGNQPQHF.

For the CDR3, the DNA is TGCGCCAGCAGCTTGTGGTCCGGAGCGGGACGGGCCTACGAGCAGTACTTC. Its translation is CASSLWSGAGRAYEQYF. The genes are TRBV5-1 and TRBJ2-7; 7 positions agree with TRBD2. This CDR3 contains 17 residues. J gave up 2 bases and V 1 base, and 12 bases lay outside the gene matches. In germline, CDR1 is SGHRS, CDR2 YFSETQ.

This clonotype was seen ten or more times. The CDR3 region has the DNA TGTGCCAGCTCACCACAGGGGCGGTCCTACGAGCAGTACTTC. It yields the protein CASSPQGRSYEQYF. V is TRBV18 and J is TRBJ2-7; D perhaps matches TRBD1 (5 bases). This CDR3 contains 14 residues. Germline CDR1 and CDR2: KGHSH and LQKENI. V lost 1 base and J 1 base, leaving 8 bases between the germline ends.

Ten or more counts support this clonotype. This chain uses TRBV11-3 with TRBJ2-1, with no clear D. CDR3 length: 13 residues. Germline V gene lookup returns CDR1 SGHNT and CDR2 YENEEA. V was shortened by 4 bases and J by 6 bases, with 10 bases between the two germline ends. CDR3 sequence (DNA): TGTGCCAGCAGCTCATCGGACCTCAATGAGCAGTTCTTC. Translated, it gives CASSSSDLNEQFF.

The chain joins TRBV6-2 or TRBV6-3 to TRBJ2-7, with D hard to call. The germline V gene encodes CDR1 MNHEY and CDR2 SVGEGT. V lost 7 bases and J 0 bases, leaving 13 bases between the germline ends. The CDR3 spans 14 residues. CDR3 nucleotides: TGTGCCAGCATCAGGACCCGGAGCTCCTACGAGCAGTACTTC. Amino acid sequence: CASIRTRSSYEQYF.

There are many counts of this clonotype. The rearrangement joins TRBV18 to TRBJ1-1; D is perhaps TRBD1 (6 bases). The germline CDR1 and CDR2 sequences are KGHSH and LQKENI. The CDR3 spans 16 residues. Between the trimmed V and J ends, which lost 4 bases and 3 bases, there was a span of 18 bases. CDR3 in amino acids: CASSRRGALRDTEAFF. DNA of the CDR3: TGTGCCAGCTCACGCCGGGGGGCACTTAGGGACACTGAAGCTTTCTTT.

This clonotype was seen many times. The J gene is TRBJ1-4, the V gene TRBV3-1; D is unresolved. Looked up from germline, CDR1 is LGHDT and CDR2 is YNNKEL (reference sequence). The CDR3 runs to 17 residues. Trimming pared 1 base from V and 6 bases from J, leaving 18 bases between. CDR3 sequence reads: CASSQATNVVRDEKLFF. The CDR3 region has the DNA TGTGCCAGCAGCCAAGCCACCAATGTGGTACGGGATGAAAAACTGTTTTTT.

This clonotype occurred many times. The rearrangement links TRBV20-1 to TRBJ2-1; D gene uncertain. The V gene's germline CDR1 is DFQATT and CDR2 SNEGSKA (reference sequence). This CDR3 is built from 16 residues. Trimming cost V 1 base and J 1 base, with 14 bases left between them. CDR3 nucleotide sequence: TGCAGTGCTAGAGCCCCAGCCCCACGATCCTACAATGAGCAGTTCTTC. Translation gives CSARAPAPRSYNEQFF.

This clonotype was found many times. The chain joins TRBV27 to TRBJ1-6; TRBD1 agrees at 8 bases. The J segment lost 10 bases and the V segment lost 1 base, leaving 9 bases of the junction unmatched. The CDR3 totals 16 residues. The germline V gene has CDR1 MNHEY and CDR2 SMNVEV (reference sequence). The CDR3 loop is CASSLWDRSPASPLHF. The CDR3, as DNA: TGTGCCAGCAGTTTATGGGACAGGAGCCCCGCATCACCCCTCCACTTT.

This clonotype was recorded many times. J is TRBJ1-4 and V is TRBV20-1; D may be TRBD1 (5 bases). Between the trimmed V and J ends, which lost 3 bases and 5 bases, there was a span of 13 bases. This CDR3 comprises 14 residues. Germline values: CDR1 DFQATT, CDR2 SNEGSKA (reference sequence). This CDR3 reads CSARRGQLNEKLFF. CDR3 nucleotide sequence: TGCAGTGCTAGGCGGGGCCAGTTAAATGAAAAACTGTTTTTT.

The J gene is TRBJ2-7, the V gene TRBV14, with 7 bases lining up with TRBD2. Germline loops: CDR1 SGHDN, CDR2 FVKESK. The junction had 7 bases not matched to a gene; V was cut back by 5 bases and J by 0 bases. This CDR3 contains 15 residues. CDR3 region: CASSFHSGISYEQYF. CDR3 nucleotide sequence: TGTGCCAGCAGCTTTCACAGCGGGATCTCCTACGAGCAGTACTTC.

This clonotype was counted many times. This chain links TRBV2 with TRBJ1-5; the match to TRBD1 covers 9 bases. CDR3 length: 14 residues. Germline values: CDR1 SNHLY, CDR2 FYNNEI. V lost 4 bases, J lost 6 bases, and 4 bases stayed unmatched. As DNA, the CDR3 is TGTGCCAGCAGTGGGGACAGGGACGGTCAGCCCCAGCATTTT. It codes for CASSGDRDGQPQHF.

This clonotype came up many times. This sequence joins TRBV5-4 and TRBJ2-1; 13 bases are shared with TRBD2. The V gene end was trimmed by 4 bases and the J gene end by 7 bases; junction bases not matched to a gene: 8. This CDR3 spans 16 amino acids. Germline CDR1 and CDR2: SGHNT and YYREEE (reference sequence). The CDR3 region has the DNA TGTGCCAGCAGCCTGACTAGCGGGAGGATTGTGAATGAGCAGTTCTTC. This codes for CASSLTSGRIVNEQFF.

Ten or more counts support this clonotype. The chain links TRBV29-1 to TRBJ2-5, with 10 bases that match TRBD2. V lost 3 bases, J lost 4 bases, and 8 bases stayed unmatched. Germline V gene data show CDR1 as SQVTM and CDR2 as ANQGSEA. There are 15 residues in the CDR3. The CDR3 coding sequence is TGCAGCGTTGAGGGTAGCGGGAGGAGGCGAGAGACCCAGTACTTC. Translating it yields CSVEGSGRRRETQYF.

Ten or more counts support this clonotype. The chain recombines TRBV7-6 with TRBJ2-1; no definite D call. This CDR3 spans 16 amino acids. Looked up from germline, CDR1 is SGHVS and CDR2 is FNYEAQ. Trimming left V 4 bases short and J 0 bases short, with 13 bases between. CDR3 nucleotides: TGTGCCAGCAGCTCTACCGGGCCTGACTCCTACAATGAGCAGTTCTTC. Its protein product is CASSSTGPDSYNEQFF.

This clonotype was counted at least ten times. The rearrangement joins TRBV28 to TRBJ2-3; D is undetermined. This CDR3 has 13 residues. Trimming left V 2 bases short and J 9 bases short, with 12 bases between. In germline, CDR1 is MDHEN, CDR2 SYDVKM. The CDR3 reads CASSLTSPRTQYF. The DNA for the CDR3 is TGTGCCAGCAGTTTAACTTCCCCTCGGACGCAGTATTTT. The entire variable domain, with the rest obtained from reference TRBV28 and TRBJ2-3, is as follows: DVKVTQSSRYLVKRTGEKVFLECVQDMDHENMFWYRQDPGLGLRLIYFSYDVKMKEKGDIPEGYSVSREKKERFSLILESASTNQTSMYLCASSLTSPRTQYFGPGTRLTVL.

This clonotype showed up many times. The V gene is TRBV20-1, the J gene TRBJ1-6, with D hard to call. V was cut by 5 bases and J by 0 bases, with 11 bases left in between. This CDR3 region has 15 residues. Germline lookup yields CDR1 DFQATT and CDR2 SNEGSKA (reference sequence). The CDR3 bases are TGCAGTGCTGCGGACCGTAGCTCCTATAATTCACCCCTCCACTTT. Its translation is CSAADRSSYNSPLHF.

The chain couples TRBV9 to TRBJ2-7; 8 bases agree with TRBD2. Germline V gene data show CDR1 as SGDLS and CDR2 as YYNGEE. CDR3 length: 14 amino acids. With V trimmed by 0 bases and J by 3 bases, 2 bases remained unmatched. CDR3 loop: CASSVGTSGYEQYF. DNA of the CDR3: TGTGCCAGCAGCGTAGGTACTAGCGGCTACGAGCAGTACTTC.

This clonotype was recorded a few times. The V gene is TRBV29-1, the J gene TRBJ2-1, with D tentatively TRBD1 (6 bases). Germline CDR1 reads SQVTM; CDR2 reads ANQGSEA. The CDR3 has 15 residues. Trimming cost V 7 bases and J 0 bases, with 16 bases left between them. The CDR3 protein is CSATGYGSSYNEQFF. In DNA form, the CDR3 reads TGCAGCGCCACAGGGTACGGAAGCTCCTACAATGAGCAGTTCTTC.

V usage is TRBV7-2 and J usage is TRBJ2-3; D may match TRBD1 or TRBD2 (5 bases each). This CDR3 comprises 15 residues. Germline V lookup: CDR1 SGHTA, CDR2 FQGNSA. V was pared by 1 base and J by 4 bases, with 12 bases between. In DNA form, the CDR3 reads TGTGCCAGCAGCTTAGGAGGGGAGAGGTCAGATACGCAGTATTTT. It specifies CASSLGGERSDTQYF.

V usage is TRBV11-3 and J usage is TRBJ2-5; TRBD1 is a possible D gene (6 bases). Trimming took 0 bases from V and 1 from J, leaving 6 bases between them. The CDR3 consists of 14 residues. CDR1 is SGHNT and CDR2 is YENEEA in the germline V gene. The CDR3 DNA reads TGTGCCAGCAGCTTAGAAGGGGGCCAAGAGACCCAGTACTTC. This translates into CASSLEGGQETQYF.

The chain links TRBV5-1 to TRBJ2-4; D not resolved. Germline V CDR1 and CDR2: SGHRS, YFSETQ. This CDR3 is built from 16 residues. V lost 1 base to trimming and J lost 4 bases, with 15 bases between them. The CDR3 here is CASSLFGPERKNIQYF. The CDR3 DNA reads as TGCGCCAGCAGCTTGTTTGGCCCGGAGCGAAAAAACATTCAGTACTTC.